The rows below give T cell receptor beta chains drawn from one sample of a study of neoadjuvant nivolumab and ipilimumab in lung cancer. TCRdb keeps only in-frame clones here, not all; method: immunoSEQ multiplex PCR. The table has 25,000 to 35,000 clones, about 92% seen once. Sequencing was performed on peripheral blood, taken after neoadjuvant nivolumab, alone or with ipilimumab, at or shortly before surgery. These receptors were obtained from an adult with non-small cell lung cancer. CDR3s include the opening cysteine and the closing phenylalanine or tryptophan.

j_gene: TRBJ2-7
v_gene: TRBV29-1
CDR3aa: CSVDLGRRYEQYF

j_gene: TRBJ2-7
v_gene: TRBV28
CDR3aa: CASSLSGGDRDYEQYF

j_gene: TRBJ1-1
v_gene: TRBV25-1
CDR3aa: CASSGEGGVKAFF

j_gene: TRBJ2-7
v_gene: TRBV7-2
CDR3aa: CASSSSGQGTGEQYF

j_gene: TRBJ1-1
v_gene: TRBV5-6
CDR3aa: CASSMTGPTEAFF

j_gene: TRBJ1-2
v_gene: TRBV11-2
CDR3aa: CASSLERGWGDYGYTF

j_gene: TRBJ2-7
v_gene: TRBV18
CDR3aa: CASSPGQSSYEQYF

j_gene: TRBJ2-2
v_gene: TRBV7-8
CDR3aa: CASSSWTVRDWAPRSTGELFF

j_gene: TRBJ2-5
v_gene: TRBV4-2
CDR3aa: CASSQEGSGRGETQYF

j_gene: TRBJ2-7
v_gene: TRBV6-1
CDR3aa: CASSGRDFKNEQYF

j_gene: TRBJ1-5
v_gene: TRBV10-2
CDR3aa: CASSEWRGEGNQPQHF

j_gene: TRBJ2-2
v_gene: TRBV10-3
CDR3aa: CAISESGIAGTGELFF

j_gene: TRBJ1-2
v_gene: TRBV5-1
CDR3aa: CASSPGTGKDYGYTF

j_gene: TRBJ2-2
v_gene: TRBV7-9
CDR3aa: CASSVWTGATGELFF

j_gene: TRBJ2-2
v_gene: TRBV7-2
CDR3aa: CASSLSGTGELFF

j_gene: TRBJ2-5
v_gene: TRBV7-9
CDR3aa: CASSFLGQGQETQYF

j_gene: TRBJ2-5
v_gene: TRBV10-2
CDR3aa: CATGGTGAGGTQYF

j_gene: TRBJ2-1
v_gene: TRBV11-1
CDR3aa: CASSFGLAVSGKFF

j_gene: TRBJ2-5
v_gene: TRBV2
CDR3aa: CASSRQETQYF

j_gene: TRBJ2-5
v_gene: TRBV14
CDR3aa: CASSYSQGTQYF

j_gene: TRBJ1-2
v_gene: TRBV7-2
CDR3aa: CASSHYMFYTF

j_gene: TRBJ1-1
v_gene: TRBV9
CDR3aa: CASSAGRRNTEAFF

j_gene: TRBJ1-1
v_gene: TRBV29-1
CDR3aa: CSVEELANGAFF